The clone carrying this TCR beta chain was picked up many times. The data stem from a study of response to subunit inactivated influenza vaccine. TCRdb independently ran MiXCR on the RT-PCR reads; one entry per CDR3 protein. The sample gives 500,000 to 600,000 distinct CDR3 sequences, under 15% of which show up once; under 15% is in the top ten. Germline CDR1 reads SQVTM; CDR2 reads ANQGSEA. The CDR3 extends over 13 amino acids. Trimming took off 3 bases at V and 7 bases at J, with 13 bases between the two ends. The chain combines TRBV29-1 with TRBJ2-1; D gene ambiguous. This sequence originates from a man in his forties or fifties who received an inactivated influenza vaccine. The sequencing here drew on PBMCs from blood, taken roughly 46 days after vaccination. The DNA for the CDR3 is TGCAGCGTTGATCTCTGGGGAATGAATGAGCAGTTCTTC. Amino acids: CSVDLWGMNEQFF.